Listed below are T cell receptor beta chains from one sample, sequenced in a study of T cells in localized non-small cell lung cancer. The table came from immunoSEQ multiplex PCR; TCRdb's copy has only in-frame clones and leaves some out. The table shows about 14,000 clones, with 65% to 85% occurring only once. The sequencing here drew on peripheral blood, taken before any cancer treatment. These receptors all stem from an older female donor with stage I squamous cell lung carcinoma. The CDR3 runs from the conserved cysteine through the conserved F or W. Each record gives: clone size, J gene, D gene, V gene, CDR3 protein, CDR3 DNA. The D gene is left open where the match is weak. A row's size may be missing; if present it is once, few, many or a size class.

abundance: .
j_gene: TRBJ1-1
d_gene: .
v_gene: TRBV10-3
CDR3aa: CAIAAGRLNTEAFF
CDR3nt: TGTGCCATTGCCGCGGGACGGTTGAACACTGAAGCTTTCTTT

abundance: .
j_gene: TRBJ2-1
d_gene: TRBD1
v_gene: TRBV5-6
CDR3aa: CASSPGTGRLNEQFF
CDR3nt: TGTGCCAGCAGCCCAGGGACAGGGAGGCTGAATGAGCAGTTCTTC

abundance: .
j_gene: TRBJ1-1
d_gene: .
v_gene: TRBV6-6
CDR3aa: CASSYSVGSEAFF
CDR3nt: TGTGCCAGCAGTTACTCGGTGGGTTCTGAAGCTTTCTTT

abundance: few
j_gene: TRBJ1-2
d_gene: .
v_gene: TRBV5-5
CDR3aa: CASTSGQNYGYTF
CDR3nt: TGTGCCAGCACCTCCGGCCAGAACTATGGCTACACCTTC

abundance: .
j_gene: TRBJ1-2
d_gene: .
v_gene: TRBV11-2
CDR3aa: CASSSGSLRGYTF
CDR3nt: TGTGCCAGCAGCTCGGGTAGCCTGCGCGGCTACACCTTC

abundance: .
j_gene: TRBJ1-3
d_gene: .
v_gene: TRBV30
CDR3aa: CAWSVRQGRNTIYF
CDR3nt: TGTGCCTGGAGTGTAAGGCAGGGCAGAAACACCATATATTTT

abundance: once
j_gene: TRBJ1-1
d_gene: .
v_gene: TRBV2
CDR3aa: CASSDRGLVNTEAFF
CDR3nt: TGTGCCAGCAGCGACCGAGGGTTGGTGAACACTGAAGCTTTCTTT

abundance: .
j_gene: TRBJ2-1
d_gene: .
v_gene: TRBV7-9
CDR3aa: CASRSWGDNEQFF
CDR3nt: TGTGCCAGCAGGTCGTGGGGAGACAATGAGCAGTTCTTC

abundance: once
j_gene: TRBJ2-7
d_gene: TRBD2
v_gene: TRBV27
CDR3aa: CASRVLGGGSSYEQYF
CDR3nt: TGTGCCAGCAGAGTCCTGGGCGGGGGGTCCTCCTACGAGCAGTACTTC

abundance: .
j_gene: TRBJ2-3
d_gene: TRBD2
v_gene: TRBV18
CDR3aa: CASSPLSLAGGITDTQYF
CDR3nt: TGTGCCAGCTCACCACTTTCACTAGCGGGGGGAATCACAGATACGCAGTATTTT

abundance: .
j_gene: TRBJ1-2
d_gene: .
v_gene: TRBV18
CDR3aa: CASSPSRHLANYGYTF
CDR3nt: TGTGCCAGCTCACCCTCCCGGCACCTAGCTAACTATGGCTACACCTTC

abundance: .
j_gene: TRBJ2-7
d_gene: TRBD1
v_gene: TRBV4-3
CDR3aa: CASSRRRTGQDEQYF
CDR3nt: TGCGCCAGCAGCCGGAGAAGGACAGGTCAAGACGAGCAGTACTTC

abundance: .
j_gene: TRBJ1-1
d_gene: .
v_gene: TRBV5-4
CDR3aa: CASGTRQTTEAFF
CDR3nt: TGTGCCAGCGGAACACGACAGACCACTGAAGCTTTCTTT

abundance: .
j_gene: TRBJ2-7
d_gene: TRBD1
v_gene: TRBV6-5
CDR3aa: CASRLAGQGTYEQYF
CDR3nt: TGTGCCAGCAGACTGGCGGGACAGGGCACCTACGAGCAGTACTTC

abundance: .
j_gene: TRBJ2-3
d_gene: TRBD2
v_gene: TRBV11-2
CDR3aa: CASSQGLAGSLYTQYF
CDR3nt: TGTGCCAGCAGCCAGGGACTAGCGGGGTCCTTGTATACGCAGTATTTT

abundance: .
j_gene: TRBJ1-2
d_gene: .
v_gene: TRBV30
CDR3aa: CAWLKRVGYGYTF
CDR3nt: TGTGCCTGGCTGAAGAGGGTTGGCTATGGCTACACCTTC

abundance: .
j_gene: TRBJ2-2
d_gene: .
v_gene: TRBV5-1
CDR3aa: CASSLGGAGELFF
CDR3nt: TGCGCCAGCAGCTTGGGTGGGGCCGGGGAGCTGTTTTTT

abundance: once
j_gene: TRBJ2-7
d_gene: TRBD2
v_gene: TRBV7-9
CDR3aa: CASSFPLGGGEEQYF
CDR3nt: TGTGCCAGCAGCTTCCCCCTCGGGGGGGGAGAAGAACAGTACTTC

abundance: .
j_gene: TRBJ1-1
d_gene: TRBD1
v_gene: TRBV20-1
CDR3aa: CAGQMNTEAFF
CDR3nt: TGTGCGGGACAGATGAACACTGAAGCTTTCTTT

abundance: .
j_gene: TRBJ1-1
d_gene: .
v_gene: TRBV2
CDR3aa: CASTFRENTEAFF
CDR3nt: TGTGCCAGCACGTTCAGGGAGAACACTGAAGCTTTCTTT

abundance: .
j_gene: TRBJ1-2
d_gene: .
v_gene: TRBV2
CDR3aa: CASSDEQGRGYTF
CDR3nt: TGTGCCAGCAGTGATGAACAGGGAAGGGGCTACACCTTC

abundance: .
j_gene: TRBJ1-6
d_gene: .
v_gene: TRBV12-5
CDR3aa: CASEGGTGSPLHF
CDR3nt: TGTGCTAGTGAAGGGGGAACCGGTTCACCCCTCCACTTT

abundance: .
j_gene: TRBJ2-2
d_gene: .
v_gene: TRBV7-9
CDR3aa: CASSLMDSGELFF
CDR3nt: TGTGCCAGCAGCCTAATGGATTCCGGGGAGCTGTTTTTT

abundance: .
j_gene: TRBJ1-4
d_gene: .
v_gene: TRBV4-1
CDR3aa: CASSQGSGAGGEKLFF
CDR3nt: TGCGCCAGCAGCCAAGGTTCGGGGGCGGGTGGTGAAAAACTGTTTTTT

abundance: .
j_gene: TRBJ1-1
d_gene: TRBD1
v_gene: TRBV5-4
CDR3aa: CASSLGGQGSTEAFF
CDR3nt: TGTGCCAGCAGCTTGGGAGGACAGGGTTCCACTGAAGCTTTCTTT

abundance: .
j_gene: TRBJ1-2
d_gene: TRBD1
v_gene: TRBV19
CDR3aa: CASSPGTVNYGYTF
CDR3nt: TGTGCCAGTAGTCCCGGGACAGTGAACTATGGCTACACCTTC

abundance: .
j_gene: TRBJ1-2
d_gene: TRBD1
v_gene: TRBV6-5
CDR3aa: CASSPRQGNYGYTF
CDR3nt: TGTGCCAGCAGTCCCCGACAGGGGAACTATGGCTACACCTTC